A selection of T cell receptor beta chains follows, all from one sample in a study of blood T cell repertoires in COVID-19. The protocol was immunoSEQ multiplex PCR, while the TCRdb copy is restricted to in-frame clones and leaves out a portion. This sample yields fewer than 250,000 clones, of which about 83% are seen a single time; under 4.5% belongs to the top ten. Sequenced sample: peripheral blood. The source is a man aged 45-65 years with acute or convalescent COVID-19. The CDR3 runs from the conserved cysteine through the conserved F or W. Each record gives: J gene, D gene, V gene, clone size, CDR3 length, CDR3 DNA, CDR3 protein. A D gene is named only where the DNA matches it firmly. Only part of the rows carry a size: once, few, many, or a class if the clone is expanded.

j_call: TRBJ1-6; d_call: NA; v_call: TRBV28; clone_size: NA; cdr3_length: 13; cdr3_nt: TGTGCCTGCGAACCGACAGTAAATTCACCCCTCCACTTT; cdr3_aa: CACEPTVNSPLHF
j_call: TRBJ2-7; d_call: TRBD1; v_call: TRBV6-5; clone_size: NA; cdr3_length: 15; cdr3_nt: TGTGCCAGCAGTTACGGGTACGGGACAGTCTACGAGCAGTACTTC; cdr3_aa: CASSYGYGTVYEQYF
j_call: TRBJ1-2; d_call: NA; v_call: TRBV6-5; clone_size: NA; cdr3_length: 14; cdr3_nt: TGTGCCAGCAGTTACGCCCGGGGGGCTTTTGGCTACACCTTC; cdr3_aa: CASSYARGAFGYTF
j_call: TRBJ2-1; d_call: TRBD2; v_call: TRBV10-1; clone_size: NA; cdr3_length: 16; cdr3_nt: TGCGCCAGCAGTGAGAGAGGGCTAGCGGGGTACAATGAGCAGTTCTTC; cdr3_aa: CASSERGLAGYNEQFF
j_call: TRBJ2-4; d_call: NA; v_call: TRBV27; clone_size: NA; cdr3_length: 17; cdr3_nt: TGTGCCAGCAGTTTCACTCGGTCGGGATTTGCCAAAAACATTCAGTACTTC; cdr3_aa: CASSFTRSGFAKNIQYF
j_call: TRBJ2-3; d_call: NA; v_call: TRBV14; clone_size: NA; cdr3_length: 13; cdr3_nt: TGTGCCAGCAGCCAAGATAGAGCAGATACGCAGTATTTT; cdr3_aa: CASSQDRADTQYF
j_call: TRBJ1-2; d_call: TRBD1; v_call: TRBV24-1; clone_size: NA; cdr3_length: 15; cdr3_nt: TGTGCCACCAGTGATCCCGGGACAGGGGGCTATGGCTACACCTTC; cdr3_aa: CATSDPGTGGYGYTF
j_call: TRBJ2-3; d_call: NA; v_call: TRBV9; clone_size: NA; cdr3_length: 15; cdr3_nt: TGTGCCAGCAGCCCTTATAGACAGGATGGGAATACGCAGTATTTT; cdr3_aa: CASSPYRQDGNTQYF
j_call: TRBJ1-2; d_call: NA; v_call: TRBV20-1; clone_size: NA; cdr3_length: 11; cdr3_nt: TGCAGTGCTCCAATTTTCTATGGCTACACCTTC; cdr3_aa: CSAPIFYGYTF
j_call: TRBJ1-2; d_call: NA; v_call: TRBV9; clone_size: NA; cdr3_length: 14; cdr3_nt: TGTGCCAGCAGCGTAGAGTGGGGCTCGAATGGCTACACCTTC; cdr3_aa: CASSVEWGSNGYTF
j_call: TRBJ2-5; d_call: TRBD1; v_call: TRBV12-3/TRBV12-4; clone_size: NA; cdr3_length: 13; cdr3_nt: TGTGCCAGCAGTTTATACAGGGGAGAGACCCAGTACTTC; cdr3_aa: CASSLYRGETQYF
j_call: TRBJ2-3; d_call: NA; v_call: TRBV27; clone_size: NA; cdr3_length: 16; cdr3_nt: TGTGCCAGCAGTTTACTCCAGCCGAGGAGCACAGATACGCAGTATTTT; cdr3_aa: CASSLLQPRSTDTQYF
j_call: TRBJ2-7; d_call: TRBD2; v_call: TRBV19; clone_size: NA; cdr3_length: 16; cdr3_nt: TGTGCCAGTAGTTCAAGGACTAGCGGGAGCTCCTACGAGCAGTACTTC; cdr3_aa: CASSSRTSGSSYEQYF
j_call: TRBJ1-2; d_call: NA; v_call: TRBV28; clone_size: NA; cdr3_length: 17; cdr3_nt: TGTGCCAGCAGTTCCTCCTTCTTGTCGACAGGTGTCTATGGCTACACCTTC; cdr3_aa: CASSSSFLSTGVYGYTF
j_call: TRBJ1-2; d_call: TRBD1; v_call: TRBV6-1; clone_size: NA; cdr3_length: 13; cdr3_nt: TGTGCCAGCAGTGAAACAGGGGGCTATGGCTACACCTTC; cdr3_aa: CASSETGGYGYTF
j_call: TRBJ2-6; d_call: NA; v_call: TRBV28; clone_size: NA; cdr3_length: 15; cdr3_nt: TGTGCCAGCAGTTGGTTGGGGCCTGGGGCCAACGTCCTGACTTTC; cdr3_aa: CASSWLGPGANVLTF
j_call: TRBJ1-1; d_call: NA; v_call: TRBV9; clone_size: few; cdr3_length: 14; cdr3_nt: TGTGCCAGCAGCGTAGAGGGGGAAAACACTGAAGCTTTCTTT; cdr3_aa: CASSVEGENTEAFF
j_call: TRBJ2-7; d_call: NA; v_call: TRBV5-4; clone_size: NA; cdr3_length: 13; cdr3_nt: TGTGCCAGCAGCTTTTACAGGGCCTACGAGCAGTACTTC; cdr3_aa: CASSFYRAYEQYF
j_call: TRBJ1-2; d_call: NA; v_call: TRBV18; clone_size: NA; cdr3_length: 14; cdr3_nt: TGTGCCAGCTCACCACGGGCCGCCCCCGACGGCTACACCTTC; cdr3_aa: CASSPRAAPDGYTF
j_call: TRBJ1-1; d_call: NA; v_call: TRBV5-4; clone_size: NA; cdr3_length: 14; cdr3_nt: TGTGCCAGCAGTCCTGGACTAGCCAACACTGAAGCTTTCTTT; cdr3_aa: CASSPGLANTEAFF
j_call: TRBJ2-1; d_call: TRBD2; v_call: TRBV14; clone_size: NA; cdr3_length: 21; cdr3_nt: TGTGCCAGCAGCCAAGGAGTGCGGCTAGCGGGAGTTAACGTTCAGTACAATGAGCAGTTCTTC; cdr3_aa: CASSQGVRLAGVNVQYNEQFF
j_call: TRBJ1-4; d_call: NA; v_call: TRBV11-3; clone_size: NA; cdr3_length: 17; cdr3_nt: TGTGCCAGCAGCTTCGGGTCCCCGCACCCCGGTGGGGAAAAACTGTTTTTT; cdr3_aa: CASSFGSPHPGGEKLFF
j_call: TRBJ1-3; d_call: NA; v_call: TRBV4-1; clone_size: NA; cdr3_length: 15; cdr3_nt: TGCGCCAGCAGCCAAGCGAGGGCTTCGGGAAACACCATATATTTT; cdr3_aa: CASSQARASGNTIYF
j_call: TRBJ1-1; d_call: NA; v_call: TRBV14; clone_size: NA; cdr3_length: 15; cdr3_nt: TGTGCCAGCAGCCAAGAGCACGGTGTACCTACTGAAGCTTTCTTT; cdr3_aa: CASSQEHGVPTEAFF